Here is one T cell receptor (beta chain) with its context. Ten or more counts support this clonotype. Its antigen remains undetermined. No base qualities exist here, and no much larger clone lies one base off it. The TCR beta CDR3 regions were amplified from the RNA transcripts. The TCR CDR3 was subjected to a first round of RT-PCR using the HTBI primer set and the Qiagen OneStep RT-PCR kit. A second multiplex PCR round built the libraries, followed by size selection and purification. Sequencing of the libraries was done on an Illumina HiSeq2000 using paired-end 100 bp reads. From the authors' description of their analysis: Raw data were processed with SOAPnuke, discarding reads with adapters, uncalled bases, mean Phred below 15, or no exact constant-primer or identifier match. High-quality paired reads were merged using COPE v1.2.5, and each unique nucleotide sequence was defined as a clonotype. MiTCR v1.1 was used to align the clonotypes against IMGT TRBV, TRBD and TRBJ reference segments. The analysis included only V-J combinations with a frequency above 0.0001, which together covered approximately 99% of the repertoires. The TCS score was defined as F50 (clonal expansion) divided by E x V (chaos), with BLOSUM62-based TCRdist calculated between CDR3 peptides within each V-J. Welch's t-statistics and random forest reduced some 510 V-J features to 10 to 15, which were used in a naive Bayes classifier (R e1071). TCRdb took the public reads, trimmed them with fastp at Q25, ran MiXCR for clone calling and kept in-frame beta chains. Rows are unified per CDR3 protein, each entry keeping the most common DNA and genes. TCRdb's processing, not the study's, gives the V and J calls here. The sample includes 600,000 or so distinct CDR3 sequences, with approximately 15% observed a single time. Together, the top ten hold 7.1% of the sample.

CDR1 and CDR2, per the germline V gene (reference sequence), are DFQATT and SNEGSKA. The CDR3 goes from the cysteine to the phenylalanine over 11 residues. Of the read, only the CDR3 DNA is kept; its 33 bases are in frame from base 1. Cut back by 6 bases and 6 bases, the V and J ends lie 10 bases apart. The sample belongs to a study of T cells in Graves' hyperthyroidism and ophthalmopathy (dated 2019 in TCRdb). As for the study more broadly: Peripheral blood samples were taken at the time of initial diagnosis, prior to any treatment. To identify TCR V-J signatures that set the groups apart, the researchers used a discovery cohort of more than 95 patients, made up of 40 to 45 with Graves' ophthalmopathy and about 55 with stable Graves' hyperthyroidism. An independent validation cohort of under 20 hyperthyroidism patients and about 16 patients who later progressed to ophthalmopathy tested prospective prediction of ophthalmopathy. The roughly 91 discovery patients were randomly divided into training and test sets at a 7:3 ratio. Thyroid tissue and blood T-cell repertoires from six Graves' hyperthyroidism patients were also compared in the study. After sampling, hyperthyroidism patients received methimazole starting at 30 mg daily, and ophthalmopathy patients received high-dose intravenous methylprednisolone. The paper describes TCR Vbeta CDR3 sequencing of about 140 peripheral blood samples, made up of 40 to 45 ophthalmopathy patients, 70 to 75 hyperthyroidism patients and 17 progressor patients.

Beyond this particular receptor, the publication reports: Most expanded thyroid clonotypes (frequency above 0.001) were also detected in blood, suggesting blood repertoires may reflect thyroid immune responses. A model built on a 13 V-J signature distinguished ophthalmopathy from stable hyperthyroidism, reaching about 88% sensitivity and approximately 83% specificity in cross-validation and 80%/75% in testing. Sample size was not statistically predetermined, and investigators were not blinded to group allocation. In validation, the model predicted progression to ophthalmopathy with roughly 66% sensitivity and approximately 74% specificity, a median of 6.5 months before onset.

Ophthalmopathy patients had moderately to severely active disease, with a Clinical Activity Score of 3 or more, a NOSPECS grade of 4 or more, and a disease duration of less than 3 months. The study excluded patients with uncontrolled infections, other autoimmune diseases, pregnancy or lactation. Diagnoses relied on clinical symptoms, serum thyroxine and TRAb, thyroid ultrasound and orbital computed tomography. Ficoll-Paque density gradient centrifugation was used to isolate PBMCs from around 9.1 ml of fresh peripheral blood. Total RNA was extracted with Trizol reagent, and quality was checked on an Agilent 2100 Bioanalyzer.

The clonotype was recovered from a woman between 18 and 29 years old with Graves' ophthalmopathy. Sequencing input: blood. Rearrangement joined TRBV20-1 to TRBJ2-3; the D region may be TRBD1 or TRBD2, each matching 5 bases equally. The CDR3 region reads CSAGPQDTQYF. The DNA sequence reads TGCAGTGCGGGACCTCAGGATACGCAGTATTTT.